This T cell receptor beta chain came from a study of control samples from healthy donors and cancer patients (dated by TCRdb to 2019 to 2021). In regard to this clone: It lacks a known antigen. Base qualities are not recorded, but no much larger clone differs from it by a single base.

From V the trimming removes 4 bases and from J it removes 2 bases, while the gene matches leave 3 bases of the junction unaccounted for. The CDR3 sequence holds 13 residues, the cysteine and phenylalanine included. Of all the DNA, just the CDR3 is kept, 39 bases in frame from base 1. CDR1 SGHDT and CDR2 YYEEEE were looked up in the germline V gene. Preparation of the library involved the immunoSEQ multiplex PCR assay. Drawn from immuneACCESS, this table holds only the in-frame rearrangements with V and J called that TCRdb kept. Clones are partly lost; checked studies trace under half to an unresolved V gene and leave the rest unexplained. For this sample the table gives roughly 150,000 clones, of which around nine tenths were detected only once. Together, the top ten hold over 1.5% of the sample.

The clonotype was recovered from a man between 18 and 29 years old in good health. The source material was blood. The receptor chain draws on TRBV5-6 and TRBJ2-7; 7 central nucleotides agree with TRBD1. The CDR3 is CASSPGQTYEQYF. The nucleotide sequence is TGTGCCAGCAGCCCGGGACAGACCTACGAGCAGTACTTC.